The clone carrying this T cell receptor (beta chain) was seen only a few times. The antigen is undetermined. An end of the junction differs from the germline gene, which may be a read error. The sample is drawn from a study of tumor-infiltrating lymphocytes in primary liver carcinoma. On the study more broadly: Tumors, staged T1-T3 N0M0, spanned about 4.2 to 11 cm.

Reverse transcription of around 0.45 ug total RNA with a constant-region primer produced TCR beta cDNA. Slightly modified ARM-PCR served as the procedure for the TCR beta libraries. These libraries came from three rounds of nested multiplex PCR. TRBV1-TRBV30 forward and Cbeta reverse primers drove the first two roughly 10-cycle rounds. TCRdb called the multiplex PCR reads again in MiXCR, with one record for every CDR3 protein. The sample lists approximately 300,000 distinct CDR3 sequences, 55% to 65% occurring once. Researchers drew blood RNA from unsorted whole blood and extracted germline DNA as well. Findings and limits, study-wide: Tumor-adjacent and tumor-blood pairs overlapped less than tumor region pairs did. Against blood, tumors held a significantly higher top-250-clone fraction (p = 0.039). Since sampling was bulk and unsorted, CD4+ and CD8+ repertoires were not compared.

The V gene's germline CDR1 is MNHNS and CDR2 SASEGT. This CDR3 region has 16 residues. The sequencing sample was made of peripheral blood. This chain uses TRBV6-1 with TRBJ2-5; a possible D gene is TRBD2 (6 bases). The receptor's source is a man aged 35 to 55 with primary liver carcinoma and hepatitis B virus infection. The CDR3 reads CAGSGASGGSVETQYF. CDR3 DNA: TGTGCCGGCAGTGGAGCAAGCGGAGGGAGCGTTGAGACCCAGTACTTC.